This T cell receptor (beta chain) originates from a study of cytomegalovirus exposure and HLA in healthy donors. In the study overall: Sequencing of 180 million or so T cells in an earlier analysis found under 120 million unique TCR beta sequences.

The CDR3 is made up of 16 amino acids. Germline V gene sequence: CDR1 SGDLS, CDR2 YYNGEE. The germline V and J ends were trimmed by 3 bases and 0 bases, with 13 bases remaining between them. Primers: 60 Vbeta forward and 13 Jbeta reverse. The method was immunoSEQ multiplex PCR; TCRdb's version includes in-frame clones alone and lacks a portion of them. The table lists 210,000 or so clones, roughly four fifths of them singletons, with 10% in the top ten. Sequenced: PBMCs. The chain links TRBV9 to TRBJ1-3; D gene ambiguous. The TCR sequence derives from a woman between 45 and 60 years old in good health and CMV-seropositive. The CDR3 sequence is CASSASPLSSGNTIYF. The CDR3 DNA is TGTGCCAGCAGCGCGTCTCCACTTAGCTCTGGAAACACCATATATTTT. Together with reference TRBV9 and TRBJ1-3, the CDR3 gives the full variable domain: DSGVTQTPKHLITATGQRVTLRCSPRSGDLSVYWYQQSLDQGLQFLIQYYNGEERAKGNILERFSAQQFPDLHSELNLSSLELGDSALYFCASSASPLSSGNTIYFGEGSWLTVV.